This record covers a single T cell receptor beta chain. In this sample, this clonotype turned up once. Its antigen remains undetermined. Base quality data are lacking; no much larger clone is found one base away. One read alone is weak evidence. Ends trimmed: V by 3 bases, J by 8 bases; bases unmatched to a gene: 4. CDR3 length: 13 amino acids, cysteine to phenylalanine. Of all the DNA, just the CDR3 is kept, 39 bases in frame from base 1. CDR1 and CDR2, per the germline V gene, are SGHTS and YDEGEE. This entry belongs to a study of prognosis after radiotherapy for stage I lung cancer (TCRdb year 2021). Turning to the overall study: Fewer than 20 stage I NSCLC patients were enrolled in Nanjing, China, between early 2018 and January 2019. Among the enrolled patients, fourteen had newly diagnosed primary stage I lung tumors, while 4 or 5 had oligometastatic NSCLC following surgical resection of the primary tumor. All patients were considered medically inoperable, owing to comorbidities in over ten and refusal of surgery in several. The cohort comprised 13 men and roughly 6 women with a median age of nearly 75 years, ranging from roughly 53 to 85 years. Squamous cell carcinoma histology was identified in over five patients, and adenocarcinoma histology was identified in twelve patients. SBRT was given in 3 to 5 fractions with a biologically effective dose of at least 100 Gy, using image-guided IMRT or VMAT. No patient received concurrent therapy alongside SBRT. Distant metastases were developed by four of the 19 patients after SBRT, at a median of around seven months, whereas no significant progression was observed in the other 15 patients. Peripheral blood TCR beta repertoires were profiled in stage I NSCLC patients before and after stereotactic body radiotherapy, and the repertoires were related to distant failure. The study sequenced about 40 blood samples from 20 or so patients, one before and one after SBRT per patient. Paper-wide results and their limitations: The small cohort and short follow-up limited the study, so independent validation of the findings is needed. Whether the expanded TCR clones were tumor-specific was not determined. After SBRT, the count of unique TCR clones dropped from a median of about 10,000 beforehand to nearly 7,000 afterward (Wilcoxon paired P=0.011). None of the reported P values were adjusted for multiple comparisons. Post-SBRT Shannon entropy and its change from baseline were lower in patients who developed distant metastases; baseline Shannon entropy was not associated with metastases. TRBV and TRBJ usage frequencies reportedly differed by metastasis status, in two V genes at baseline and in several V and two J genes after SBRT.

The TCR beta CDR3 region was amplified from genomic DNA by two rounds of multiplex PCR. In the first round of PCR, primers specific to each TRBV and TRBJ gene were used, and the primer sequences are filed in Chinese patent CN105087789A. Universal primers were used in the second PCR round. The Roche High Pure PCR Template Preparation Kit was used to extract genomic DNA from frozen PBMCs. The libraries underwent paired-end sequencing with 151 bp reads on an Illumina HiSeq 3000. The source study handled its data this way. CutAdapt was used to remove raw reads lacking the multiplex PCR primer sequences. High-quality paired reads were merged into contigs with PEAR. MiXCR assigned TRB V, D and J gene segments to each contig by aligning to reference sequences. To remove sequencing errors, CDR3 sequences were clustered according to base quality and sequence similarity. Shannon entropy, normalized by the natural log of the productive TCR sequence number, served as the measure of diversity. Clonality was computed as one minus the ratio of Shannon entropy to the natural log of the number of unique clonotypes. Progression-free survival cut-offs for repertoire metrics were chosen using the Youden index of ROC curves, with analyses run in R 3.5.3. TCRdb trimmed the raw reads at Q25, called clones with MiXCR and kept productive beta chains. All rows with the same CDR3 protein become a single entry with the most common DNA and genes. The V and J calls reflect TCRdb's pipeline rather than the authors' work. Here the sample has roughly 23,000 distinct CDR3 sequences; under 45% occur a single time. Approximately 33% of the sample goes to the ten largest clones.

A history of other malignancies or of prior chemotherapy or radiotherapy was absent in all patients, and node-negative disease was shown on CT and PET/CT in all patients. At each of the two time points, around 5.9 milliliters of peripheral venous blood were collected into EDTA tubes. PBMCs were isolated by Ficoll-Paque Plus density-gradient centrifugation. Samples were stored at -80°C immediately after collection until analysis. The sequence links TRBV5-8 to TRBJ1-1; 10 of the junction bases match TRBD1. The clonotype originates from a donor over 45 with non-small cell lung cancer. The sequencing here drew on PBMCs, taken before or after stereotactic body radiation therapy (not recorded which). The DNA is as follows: TGTGCCAGCAGCTGGGACAGGGGAACCGAAGCTTTCTTT. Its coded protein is CASSWDRGTEAFF.